Presented here are 5 T cell receptor beta chains from one specimen sequenced in a study of shared clonotypes between healthy human individuals (dated by TCRdb to the early 2020s). Library preparation was by the immunoSEQ multiplex PCR assay. TCRdb limited this immuneACCESS table to in-frame rearrangements with V and J called. A share of clones is missing; checked studies link under half to unresolved V genes, and the rest is unexplained. In this sample the table shows 2 million to 3 million clones, approximately 90% of which occur a single time. The top ten constitute over 0.12% of the sample. Sequencing was done on a sample of naive CD4+ T cells sorted from blood. The cell subset or site label, read with the paper, signifies: CD45RA+ positively selected. These receptors all come from a man aged 18 to 30 in good health.

This clone was found a few times. Other DNA sequences in this specimen translate into the identical CDR3. The rearrangement links TRBV6-6 to TRBJ1-5; TRBD1 is a possible D gene (5 bases). Germline loops: CDR1 MNHNY, CDR2 SVGAGI (reference sequence). V lost 2 bases and J lost 1, with 6 bases in between. CDR3 length: 14 amino acids. The DNA for the CDR3 is TGTGCCAGCAGTTACGGGGGGAGCAATCAGCCCCAGCATTTT. Protein sequence: CASSYGGSNQPQHF.

This chain links TRBV7-3 with TRBJ1-2, with 7 bases lining up with TRBD1. Germline V lookup: CDR1 SGHTA, CDR2 FQGTGA. CDR3 length: 14 amino acids. Trimming removed 5 bases from V and 1 base from J; junction bases left unmatched: 4. CDR3 bases: TGTGCCAGCAGCCTACGACAGGGTAACTATGGCTACACCTTC. Protein product: CASSLRQGNYGYTF.

The rearrangement links TRBV6-5 to TRBJ1-1; TRBD1 agrees at 7 bases. V trimming: 7 bases; J trimming: 1 base; junction bases outside the gene matches: 6. The V gene's germline CDR1 is MNHEY and CDR2 SVGAGI. The CDR3 sequence is 14 residues long. CDR3: CASNEGAKNTEAFF. CDR3 bases: TGTGCCAGCAATGAGGGGGCGAAGAACACTGAAGCTTTCTTT.

The V call is TRBV11-2, the J call TRBJ2-7, with a possible D match to TRBD2 (6 bases). Between the trimmed V and J ends, which lost 5 bases and 7 bases, there was a span of 18 bases. CDR3 length: 14 amino acids. Germline V lookup: CDR1 SGHAT, CDR2 FQNNGV. The CDR3 sequence is CASSPRRGGLEQYF. CDR3 DNA: TGTGCCAGCAGCCCCCGCCGTGGAGGGCTTGAGCAGTACTTC. The complete variable domain, with remaining parts taken from reference TRBV11-2 and TRBJ2-7, reads EAGVAQSPRYKIIEKRQSVAFWCNPISGHATLYWYQQILGQGPKLLIQFQNNGVVDDSQLPKDRFSAERLKGVDSTLKIQPAKLEDSAVYLCASSPRRGGLEQYFGPGTRLTVT.

Concerning this clone itself: Additional DNA sequences in this sample encode the identical CDR3. This rearrangement joins TRBV2 to TRBJ2-1; 9 bases map to TRBD1. The CDR3 consists of 13 residues. Germline V gene data show CDR1 as SNHLY and CDR2 as FYNNEI. The trim removed 4 bases at V and 7 bases at J, leaving 2 bases unmatched. The CDR3 here is CASSGQGGNEQFF. CDR3 in DNA: TGTGCCAGCAGTGGACAGGGGGGAAATGAGCAGTTCTTC.